These T cell receptor beta chains were read from a single sample in a study of blood T cell repertoires in COVID-19. Some clones are missing from TCRdb's copy, which holds only in-frame ones; the method was immunoSEQ multiplex PCR. Of 70,000 to 90,000 clones listed, roughly 88% are singletons. The sequenced material came from peripheral blood. The source of these receptors is a human donor in a cohort sampled during active COVID-19. The CDR3 runs from the conserved cysteine through the conserved F or W. A D gene is named only where the DNA matches it firmly. Part of the rows lack a size; the others show once, few, many or a class for expanded clones.

J gene: TRBJ2-7; D gene: TRBD1; V gene: TRBV11-3; clone size: .; CDR3 DNA: TGTGCCAGCAGCTTAGACCGGGACAGGGATTACGAGCAGTACTTC; CDR3 protein: CASSLDRDRDYEQYF
J gene: TRBJ1-1; D gene: .; V gene: TRBV7-3; clone size: .; CDR3 DNA: TGTGCCAGCAGCTTAACCGCCACTCGCGAGAACACTGAAGCTTTCTTT; CDR3 protein: CASSLTATRENTEAFF
J gene: TRBJ2-5; D gene: .; V gene: TRBV18; clone size: .; CDR3 DNA: TGTGCCAGCTCACCCCGGGAGACCCAGTACTTC; CDR3 protein: CASSPRETQYF
J gene: TRBJ2-7; D gene: .; V gene: TRBV10-1; clone size: .; CDR3 DNA: TGCGCCAGCAGTGAGGGTCCACTGATCTCCTACGAGCAGTACTTC; CDR3 protein: CASSEGPLISYEQYF
J gene: TRBJ2-2; D gene: TRBD2; V gene: TRBV2; clone size: .; CDR3 DNA: TGTGCCAGCAGTGAAGGTCCGGGGGGGCCTCCCGGGGAGCTGTTTTTT; CDR3 protein: CASSEGPGGPPGELFF
J gene: TRBJ2-2; D gene: TRBD2; V gene: TRBV28; clone size: .; CDR3 DNA: TGTGCCAGCAGTTGGATTCCCGGGAGGGCCGGCACCGGGGAGCTGTTTTTT; CDR3 protein: CASSWIPGRAGTGELFF
J gene: TRBJ1-2; D gene: TRBD1; V gene: TRBV6-5; clone size: .; CDR3 DNA: TGTGCCAGCAGTCGTACGACAGGGGACGGCTACACCTTC; CDR3 protein: CASSRTTGDGYTF
J gene: TRBJ2-7; D gene: TRBD2; V gene: TRBV6-1; clone size: .; CDR3 DNA: TGTGCCAGCAGTGAGACTAGCGGGGCCTACGAGCAGTACTTC; CDR3 protein: CASSETSGAYEQYF
J gene: TRBJ1-5; D gene: TRBD1; V gene: TRBV5-8; clone size: .; CDR3 DNA: TGTGCCAGCAGCTCCGGGACAGAGCCGATCCATCAGCCCCAGCATTTT; CDR3 protein: CASSSGTEPIHQPQHF
J gene: TRBJ2-1; D gene: TRBD2; V gene: TRBV7-7; clone size: .; CDR3 DNA: TGTGCCAGCAGCTTCGGGACTAGCGCCGATGAGCAGTTCTTC; CDR3 protein: CASSFGTSADEQFF
J gene: TRBJ2-7; D gene: TRBD2; V gene: TRBV27; clone size: .; CDR3 DNA: TGTGCCAGCAGTCTAGGGACTAGCGGGCGCCATATCTCCTACGAGCAGTACTTC; CDR3 protein: CASSLGTSGRHISYEQYF
J gene: TRBJ1-2; D gene: .; V gene: TRBV5-5; clone size: .; CDR3 DNA: TGTGCCAGCAGCCGGGACACTCTGGGCTACACCTTC; CDR3 protein: CASSRDTLGYTF
J gene: TRBJ2-3; D gene: .; V gene: TRBV6-5; clone size: .; CDR3 DNA: TGTGCCAGCAGTTCCCAGACTATTACGCAGTATTTT; CDR3 protein: CASSSQTITQYF
J gene: TRBJ1-5; D gene: .; V gene: TRBV4-2; clone size: few; CDR3 DNA: TGTGCCAGCAGCCAAGTTTACTCCGGCAATCAGCCCCAGCATTTT; CDR3 protein: CASSQVYSGNQPQHF
J gene: TRBJ2-1; D gene: TRBD1; V gene: TRBV28; clone size: .; CDR3 DNA: TGTGCCAGCAGATTGGACAGGGGCCTTGAGCAGTTCTTC; CDR3 protein: CASRLDRGLEQFF
J gene: TRBJ2-1; D gene: TRBD2; V gene: TRBV7-9; clone size: once; CDR3 DNA: TGTGCCAGCAGCTCTTGGTTAGCGGGACTTGTACGAATATACAATGAGCAGTTCTTC; CDR3 protein: CASSSWLAGLVRIYNEQFF
J gene: TRBJ2-1; D gene: .; V gene: TRBV4-3; clone size: .; CDR3 DNA: TGCGCCAGCAGCCAAGATGGTGGGAAGGTAGCGCCAAGCTCCTACAATGAGCAGTTCTTC; CDR3 protein: CASSQDGGKVAPSSYNEQFF
J gene: TRBJ2-7; D gene: .; V gene: TRBV7-2; clone size: once; CDR3 DNA: TGTGCCAGCAGCTTAGCCGGTCGCGAGCAGTACTTC; CDR3 protein: CASSLAGREQYF
J gene: TRBJ1-1; D gene: TRBD1; V gene: TRBV6-5; clone size: .; CDR3 DNA: TGTGCCAGCAGACGAGGGACAGGGCTGAACACTGAAGCTTTCTTT; CDR3 protein: CASRRGTGLNTEAFF
J gene: TRBJ2-3; D gene: .; V gene: TRBV28; clone size: .; CDR3 DNA: TGTGCCAGCAGTTTAGTTGGGGGAGGAGTCGATACGCAGTATTTT; CDR3 protein: CASSLVGGGVDTQYF
J gene: TRBJ2-3; D gene: TRBD1; V gene: TRBV10-3; clone size: .; CDR3 DNA: TGTGCCATCAGGGGACAGGGTGCAACAGATACGCAGTATTTT; CDR3 protein: CAIRGQGATDTQYF
J gene: TRBJ1-1; D gene: .; V gene: TRBV3-1/TRBV3-2; clone size: .; CDR3 DNA: TGTGCCAGCACAACTCGGCCGGACGGAGGGGCTGAAGCTTTCTTT; CDR3 protein: CASTTRPDGGAEAFF
J gene: TRBJ1-5; D gene: TRBD1; V gene: TRBV6-1; clone size: .; CDR3 DNA: TGTGCCAGCAGTGAAGTCGTCGGCAGGGGGCATGGTCAGCCCCAGCATTTT; CDR3 protein: CASSEVVGRGHGQPQHF
J gene: TRBJ2-5; D gene: TRBD2; V gene: TRBV9; clone size: .; CDR3 DNA: TGTGCCAGCAGCGTAGGGGCGGGGGAGTACCAAGAGACCCAGTACTTC; CDR3 protein: CASSVGAGEYQETQYF
J gene: TRBJ2-7; D gene: TRBD1; V gene: TRBV29-1; clone size: .; CDR3 DNA: TGCAGCGTCAGCCGGGACAGTGCCTCCTACGAGCAGTACTTC; CDR3 protein: CSVSRDSASYEQYF
J gene: TRBJ1-1; D gene: .; V gene: TRBV29-1; clone size: .; CDR3 DNA: TGCAGCGTTGAAGGTCAACAGAACACTGAAGCTTTCTTT; CDR3 protein: CSVEGQQNTEAFF
J gene: TRBJ1-2; D gene: TRBD1; V gene: TRBV6-4; clone size: once; CDR3 DNA: TGTGCCAGCAGTGACTCGAGACAGGGGCGAGGTGGCTACACCTTC; CDR3 protein: CASSDSRQGRGGYTF
J gene: TRBJ2-5; D gene: .; V gene: TRBV5-4; clone size: .; CDR3 DNA: TGTGCCAGCAGCTTTGACTGGAAAGAGACCCAGTACTTC; CDR3 protein: CASSFDWKETQYF
J gene: TRBJ2-1; D gene: TRBD2; V gene: TRBV29-1; clone size: .; CDR3 DNA: TGCAGCGTGGGTGGACTAGCGGGGTTTACAATTATCGGAAATGAGCAGTTCTTC; CDR3 protein: CSVGGLAGFTIIGNEQFF
J gene: TRBJ1-1; D gene: .; V gene: TRBV7-9; clone size: once; CDR3 DNA: TGTGCCAGCAGCTTACTGAGAGTGAACACTGAAGCTTTCTTT; CDR3 protein: CASSLLRVNTEAFF
J gene: TRBJ2-3; D gene: TRBD2; V gene: TRBV18; clone size: .; CDR3 DNA: TGTGCCAGCTCACCTTGGCGGGAGGTTGGAGATACGCAGTATTTT; CDR3 protein: CASSPWREVGDTQYF
J gene: TRBJ2-1; D gene: TRBD1; V gene: TRBV7-2; clone size: .; CDR3 DNA: TGTGCCAGCAGCCCTGACAGGGTATCCTACAATGAGCAGTTCTTC; CDR3 protein: CASSPDRVSYNEQFF
J gene: TRBJ1-6; D gene: TRBD1; V gene: TRBV28; clone size: .; CDR3 DNA: TGTGCCAGCAGTCCTCTTCGGGACAGGAATTCACCCCTCCACTTT; CDR3 protein: CASSPLRDRNSPLHF
J gene: TRBJ1-5; D gene: .; V gene: TRBV19; clone size: .; CDR3 DNA: TGTGCCAGTAGTATCCAAGGACGGGAATGGCCCCAGCATTTT; CDR3 protein: CASSIQGREWPQHF
J gene: TRBJ2-2; D gene: .; V gene: TRBV2; clone size: .; CDR3 DNA: TGTGCCAGCAGTCAGCAGGGCCGCACCGGGGAGCTGTTTTTT; CDR3 protein: CASSQQGRTGELFF
J gene: TRBJ2-1; D gene: .; V gene: TRBV18; clone size: .; CDR3 DNA: TGTGCCAGCTCCGAGACTTACAATGAGCAGTTCTTC; CDR3 protein: CASSETYNEQFF
J gene: TRBJ2-3; D gene: .; V gene: TRBV4-3; clone size: .; CDR3 DNA: TGCGCCAGCAGCCAAGCCGGAGCCCCCGGAGATACGCAGTATTTT; CDR3 protein: CASSQAGAPGDTQYF
J gene: TRBJ2-3; D gene: .; V gene: TRBV3-1/TRBV3-2; clone size: .; CDR3 DNA: TGTGCCAGCAGCCTAATCCTCGAGGATACGCAGTATTTT; CDR3 protein: CASSLILEDTQYF
J gene: TRBJ1-5; D gene: .; V gene: TRBV6-5; clone size: .; CDR3 DNA: TGTGCCAGCAGCACCGGACACTACAATCAGCCCCAGCATTTT; CDR3 protein: CASSTGHYNQPQHF
J gene: TRBJ2-3; D gene: TRBD1; V gene: TRBV5-4; clone size: .; CDR3 DNA: TGTGCCAGCAGCCCCTCGGACAGGACCACAGATACGCAGTATTTT; CDR3 protein: CASSPSDRTTDTQYF
J gene: TRBJ1-2; D gene: .; V gene: TRBV6-5; clone size: .; CDR3 DNA: TGTGCCAGCAGTCGGCGGGTGGGATATGGCTACACCTTC; CDR3 protein: CASSRRVGYGYTF
J gene: TRBJ1-2; D gene: TRBD1; V gene: TRBV2; clone size: once; CDR3 DNA: TGTGCCAGCAGTGAGTTTAAGGGACAGCGTCGCTACACCTTC; CDR3 protein: CASSEFKGQRRYTF
J gene: TRBJ1-5; D gene: .; V gene: TRBV7-8; clone size: once; CDR3 DNA: TGTGCCAGCAGCCGCGGGGGTCAGCCCCAGCATTTT; CDR3 protein: CASSRGGQPQHF
J gene: TRBJ1-6; D gene: TRBD1; V gene: TRBV2; clone size: .; CDR3 DNA: TGTGCCAGCAGTGAAGAGGCTCAGGGGGCTTCACCCCTCCACTTT; CDR3 protein: CASSEEAQGASPLHF
J gene: TRBJ2-3; D gene: TRBD2; V gene: TRBV15; clone size: once; CDR3 DNA: TGTGCCACCAGCCCGGGACTAGTCCCAGATACGCAGTATTTT; CDR3 protein: CATSPGLVPDTQYF
J gene: TRBJ1-1; D gene: TRBD1; V gene: TRBV7-6; clone size: .; CDR3 DNA: TGTGCCAGCAGCCCCTGGACAGGAGAGAACACTGAAGCTTTCTTT; CDR3 protein: CASSPWTGENTEAFF
J gene: TRBJ1-2; D gene: TRBD1; V gene: TRBV9; clone size: .; CDR3 DNA: TGTGCCAGCAGCGCAAGACAGGGAAACTATGGCTACACCTTC; CDR3 protein: CASSARQGNYGYTF
J gene: TRBJ1-3; D gene: .; V gene: TRBV5-4; clone size: .; CDR3 DNA: TGTGCCAGCAGCTTGGACCCTCTAACAGGGATCGGAAACACCATATATTTT; CDR3 protein: CASSLDPLTGIGNTIYF
J gene: TRBJ1-2; D gene: .; V gene: TRBV5-4; clone size: .; CDR3 DNA: TGTGCCAGCAGCTTGGGGCGGAAGATCGGCGATGGCTACACCTTC; CDR3 protein: CASSLGRKIGDGYTF
J gene: TRBJ1-5; D gene: TRBD1; V gene: TRBV7-2; clone size: .; CDR3 DNA: TGTGCCAGCAGCCTAAGAGGACAGGTCAATCAGCCCCAGCATTTT; CDR3 protein: CASSLRGQVNQPQHF
J gene: TRBJ2-2; D gene: TRBD2; V gene: TRBV4-2; clone size: .; CDR3 DNA: TGTGCCAGCAGCCGATTAGCGGGGGGGAACACCGGGGAGCTGTTTTTT; CDR3 protein: CASSRLAGGNTGELFF
J gene: TRBJ1-2; D gene: .; V gene: TRBV18; clone size: once; CDR3 DNA: TGTGCCAGCTCACCTGACAGGTCCGGCTACACCTTC; CDR3 protein: CASSPDRSGYTF
J gene: TRBJ1-1; D gene: TRBD1; V gene: TRBV15; clone size: .; CDR3 DNA: TGTGCCACCAGCAGAGATATAAGGACAGGGCGGGCTGAAGCTTTCTTT; CDR3 protein: CATSRDIRTGRAEAFF
J gene: TRBJ2-3; D gene: TRBD1; V gene: TRBV7-9; clone size: .; CDR3 DNA: TGTGCCAGCAGCACTACAGGGGTTCAAGATACGCAGTATTTT; CDR3 protein: CASSTTGVQDTQYF
J gene: TRBJ2-3; D gene: TRBD2; V gene: TRBV11-3; clone size: .; CDR3 DNA: TGTGCCAGCAGCTTATTCGCTAGCGGGAGACCAGATACGCAGTATTTT; CDR3 protein: CASSLFASGRPDTQYF
J gene: TRBJ2-3; D gene: TRBD2; V gene: TRBV3-1/TRBV3-2; clone size: once; CDR3 DNA: TGTGCCAGCAGCCAAGAACTCGGGAGGGATACGCAGTATTTT; CDR3 protein: CASSQELGRDTQYF
J gene: TRBJ1-4; D gene: .; V gene: TRBV6-5; clone size: once; CDR3 DNA: TGTGCCAGCAAGGGAGGGGGGCTAGGTGAAAAACTGTTTTTT; CDR3 protein: CASKGGGLGEKLFF
J gene: TRBJ1-5; D gene: .; V gene: TRBV7-2; clone size: .; CDR3 DNA: TGTGCCAGCAGCTTACGGGGATATAGCAATCAGCCCCAGCATTTT; CDR3 protein: CASSLRGYSNQPQHF
J gene: TRBJ2-3; D gene: TRBD2; V gene: TRBV2; clone size: .; CDR3 DNA: TGTGCCAGCAGAACGGGACTAGCGGGGACACCCACAGATACGCAGTATTTT; CDR3 protein: CASRTGLAGTPTDTQYF